Listed here are 18 T cell receptor beta chains from one sample, sequenced in a study of blood T cell repertoires in COVID-19. Repertoires were generated with immunoSEQ multiplex PCR, while TCRdb's copy carries only in-frame clones and drops some. The sample carries around 300,000 clones, around 90% recorded once. The sequencing sample was made of peripheral blood. The receptors were gathered from a middle-aged woman who had recovered from COVID-19.

This clone was recorded once. The V call is TRBV24-1, the J call TRBJ2-6; no firm D call. Germline CDR1 KGHDR, CDR2 SFDVKD. Trimming pared 2 bases from V and 2 bases from J, leaving 18 bases between. This CDR3 has 19 residues. The CDR3 nucleotides read TGTGCCACCAGTGATTCGACTGGAGTCGGTATGGCTGGGGCCAACGTCCTGACTTTC. This sequence encodes CATSDSTGVGMAGANVLTF.

The chain employs TRBV19 and TRBJ1-5; 9 bases agree with TRBD1. The V and J ends lost 5 bases and 0 bases, in that order; junction bases with no gene match: 2. The CDR3 has 15 residues. CDR1 is LNHDA, CDR2 SQIVND, per germline (reference sequence). The DNA for the CDR3 is TGTGCCAGTAGTGGGACAGGGAGTAGCAATCAGCCCCAGCATTTT. This gives the protein CASSGTGSSNQPQHF.

The gene calls are TRBV27 and TRBJ1-4; D remains unclear. The V and J ends lost 10 bases and 8 bases respectively, with 17 bases between them. This CDR3 is 13 amino acids long. Germline CDR1 reads MNHEY; CDR2 reads SMNVEV (reference sequence). In DNA, the CDR3 is TGTGCCATCCCCCCCCGAGAGGGCGAAAAACTGTTTTTT. Translating gives CAIPPREGEKLFF. The whole variable domain, remainder taken from reference TRBV27 and TRBJ1-4, is EAQVTQNPRYLITVTGKKLTVTCSQNMNHEYMSWYRQDPGLGLRQIYYSMNVEVTDKGDVPEGYKVSRKEKRNFPLILESPSPNQTSLYFCAIPPREGEKLFFGSGTQLSVL.

CDR3 sequence reads: CASTSWAASGGGRELFF. The CDR3 bases are TGTGCCAGTACCTCCTGGGCTGCTAGCGGGGGCGGAAGGGAGCTGTTTTTT. The chain carries TRBV19 and TRBJ2-2; 10 bases fit TRBD2. Germline CDR1 LNHDA, CDR2 SQIVND (reference sequence). The CDR3 consists of 17 residues. After removal of 7 bases from V and 9 bases from J, the junction contained 17 bases not matched to a gene.

This clone was picked up one time. This rearrangement joins TRBV5-1 to TRBJ2-7; no clear D gene. This CDR3 region has 13 residues. Germline assignment: CDR1 SGHRS and CDR2 YFSETQ. Deletions cut 4 bases from V and 6 bases from J, with 14 bases between. Written as DNA, the CDR3 is TGCGCCAGCAGCCCCGAGAGGTTACTCGAGCAGTACTTC. Protein: CASSPERLLEQYF.

The V gene is TRBV24-1, the J gene TRBJ2-3; weak D call: TRBD1 (5 bases). The germline V gene encodes CDR1 KGHDR and CDR2 SFDVKD. Trimming shortened V by 6 bases and J by 6 bases, and 15 bases separated the two germline ends. The CDR3 length is 14 residues. This CDR3 is CATSPQGALDTQYF. The CDR3 DNA reads TGTGCCACCAGTCCCCAAGGGGCGCTTGATACGCAGTATTTT.

The sample holds one count of this clone. CDR3 in amino acids: CASRPGQGRGASNQPQHF. In nucleotides, the CDR3 is TGTGCCAGCAGACCCGGACAGGGGCGGGGAGCGAGCAATCAGCCCCAGCATTTT. V and J are TRBV28 and TRBJ1-5; 9 positions agree with TRBD1. With 6 bases clipped from V and 1 base from J, the junction kept 13 bases outside the gene matches. CDR1 MDHEN and CDR2 SYDVKM come from the germline V gene. This CDR3 is built from 18 residues.

This chain connects TRBV5-1 to TRBJ2-5; D is undetermined. The CDR3 is made up of 14 amino acids. The germline gives CDR1 SGHRS, CDR2 YFSETQ. Between the trimmed V and J ends, which lost 0 bases and 0 bases, there was a span of 6 bases. Here the CDR3 reads CASSLAPHQETQYF. DNA of the CDR3: TGCGCCAGCAGCTTGGCTCCTCACCAAGAGACCCAGTACTTC. The full variable domain, completed using reference TRBV5-1 and TRBJ2-5, is KAGVTQTPRYLIKTRGQQVTLSCSPISGHRSVSWYQQTPGQGLQFLFEYFSETQRNKGNFPGRFSGRQFSNSRSEMNVSTLELGDSALYLCASSLAPHQETQYFGPGTRLLVL.

The chain carries TRBV7-8 and TRBJ2-7; 13 bases match TRBD2. CDR1 SGHVS and CDR2 FQNEAQ come from the germline V gene. V trimming: 5 bases; J trimming: 6 bases; junction bases outside the gene matches: 7. The CDR3 sequence is 15 residues long. CDR3 in DNA: TGTGCCAGCAGCCATGGACTAGCGGGAGTATTCGAGCAGTACTTC. It specifies CASSHGLAGVFEQYF.

The chain links TRBV4-1 to TRBJ2-7; TRBD2 aligns across 11 bases. This CDR3 is built from 14 residues. Looked up from germline, CDR1 is MGHRA and CDR2 is YSYEKL. V gave up 4 bases and J gave up 2 bases; unmatched junction bases: 1. CDR3 DNA sequence: TGCGCCAGCAGCCGGACTAGCGGGCCCTACGAGCAGTACTTC. Amino acid sequence: CASSRTSGPYEQYF.

This chain uses TRBV5-1 with TRBJ2-3, with TRBD2 matching 8 bases. The CDR3 covers 15 residues. J gave up 2 bases and V 4 bases, and 6 bases lay outside the gene matches. Per germline, CDR1 SGHRS and CDR2 YFSETQ. CDR3 DNA sequence: TGCGCCAGCAGCCCAGGACTAGCCCACACAGATACGCAGTATTTT. Amino acids: CASSPGLAHTDTQYF.

V usage is TRBV29-1 and J usage is TRBJ1-1, with 7 bases identical to TRBD1. The CDR3 contains 12 residues. Germline CDR1 SQVTM, CDR2 ANQGSEA. V shed 7 bases and J 7 bases; nucleotides not matched to a gene: 9. The CDR3 reads CSATTGSDEAFF. The CDR3, as DNA: TGCAGCGCTACGACAGGGTCCGATGAAGCTTTCTTT.

The chain uses TRBV5-1 and TRBJ1-4; TRBD1 agrees at 9 bases. Looked up from germline, CDR1 is SGHRS and CDR2 is YFSETQ. V was pared by 4 bases and J by 3 bases, with 13 bases of the junction left unmatched. The CDR3 covers 18 residues. Here the CDR3 DNA reads TGCGCCAGCAGCCCATCCGGGACAGGGAAGTTTGCTAATGAAAAACTGTTTTTT. Amino acid sequence: CASSPSGTGKFANEKLFF. Full variable domain (rest looked up from reference TRBV5-1 and TRBJ1-4): KAGVTQTPRYLIKTRGQQVTLSCSPISGHRSVSWYQQTPGQGLQFLFEYFSETQRNKGNFPGRFSGRQFSNSRSEMNVSTLELGDSALYLCASSPSGTGKFANEKLFFGSGTQLSVL.

This clone was observed a single time. V usage is TRBV14 and J usage is TRBJ1-1; 12 nucleotides agree with TRBD1. The germline gives CDR1 SGHDN, CDR2 FVKESK. The ends lost 2 bases at V and 4 bases at J; junction bases unmatched: 2. This CDR3 comprises 15 residues. As DNA, the CDR3 is TGTGCCAGCAGCCAACCGGGACAGGGGGCCACTGAAGCTTTCTTT. It yields the protein CASSQPGQGATEAFF.

This rearrangement joins TRBV21-1 to TRBJ2-7; TRBD2 reflects the table's D call only, with no check against the DNA. TRBV21-1 is given as a pseudogene. CDR3 length equals 17 residues. CDR3 in amino acids: CASSKKLAGVPPYEQYF. CDR3 nucleotide sequence: TGTGCCAGCAGCAAAAAGCTAGCGGGAGTCCCGCCCTACGAGCAGTACTTC.

This clone has just one count. The chain uses TRBV28 and TRBJ2-5, with 10 nucleotides matching TRBD2. The CDR3 is 18 amino acids. Germline-derived CDR1 and CDR2 are MDHEN and SYDVKM. The V segment lost 1 base and the J segment 5 bases; nucleotides outside the gene matches: 13. The CDR3 bases are TGTGCCAGCAGTTTATTTCCTAGCGGGAGAGGGGGACGGGAGACCCAGTACTTC. Translated, it gives CASSLFPSGRGGRETQYF.

The rearrangement links TRBV7-3 to TRBJ2-2, with 7 bases lining up with TRBD2. From germline, CDR1 is SGHTA and CDR2 FQGTGA. This CDR3 has 15 residues. V was clipped by 2 bases and J by 4 bases; unmatched bases: 4. The CDR3 is CASSLLGRATGELFF. The CDR3 DNA reads as TGTGCCAGCAGCTTATTGGGGAGGGCCACCGGGGAGCTGTTTTTT.

This rearrangement joins TRBV28 to TRBJ1-2; no reliable D call. Between the trimmed V and J ends, which lost 10 bases and 5 bases, there was a span of 29 bases. The CDR3 has 17 residues. Germline V gene data show CDR1 as MDHEN and CDR2 as SYDVKM. The CDR3 DNA sequence: TGTGCCATCAGGACTAAGGGAGGGATTCAGGCCCTTTATGGCTACACCTTC. Amino acids: CAIRTKGGIQALYGYTF.